This T cell receptor (beta chain) comes out of a study of T cells in Graves' hyperthyroidism and ophthalmopathy. The study's findings and limits: Stable hyperthyroidism was told apart from ophthalmopathy by a model built on 13 V-J features.

Amplified TCR beta CDR3 regions derived from RNA transcripts. Researchers ran a first-round RT-PCR on the TCR CDR3 using the HTBI primer set. In TCRdb, the multiplex PCR reads were re-called with MiXCR into one record per CDR3 protein. The repertoire consists of 500,000 to 750,000 distinct CDR3 sequences, with about half occurring once and the leading ten covering around 7.7%. This clonotype was observed many times. Its matching antigen is unknown. A junction end diverges from the germline sequence, so it may reflect a read error. CDR3 size: 13 residues. Germline CDR1 SSHAT, CDR2 FNYEAQ (reference sequence). Stable hyperthyroidism: no ophthalmopathy progression over 18 months of follow-up. Newly diagnosed hyperthyroidism, duration under 2 months, in patients aged 18 to 65.

This TCR derives from a woman between 18 and 30 years old with Graves' hyperthyroidism. The chain has TRBV7-7 and TRBJ2-1; unclear D gene. Sequencing used peripheral blood or thyroid tissue (not recorded which). In nucleotides, the CDR3 is TGTGCTAGCAGCTCCGGACCCAACAATGAGCAGTTCTTC. Amino acids: CASSSGPNNEQFF. The variable domain in full, with the rest retrieved from reference TRBV7-7 and TRBJ2-1, is GAGVSQSPRYKVTKRGQDVTLRCDPISSHATLYWYQQALGQGPEFLTYFNYEAQPDKSGLPSDRFSAERPEGSISTLTIQRTEQRDSAMYRCASSSGPNNEQFFGPGTRLTVL.